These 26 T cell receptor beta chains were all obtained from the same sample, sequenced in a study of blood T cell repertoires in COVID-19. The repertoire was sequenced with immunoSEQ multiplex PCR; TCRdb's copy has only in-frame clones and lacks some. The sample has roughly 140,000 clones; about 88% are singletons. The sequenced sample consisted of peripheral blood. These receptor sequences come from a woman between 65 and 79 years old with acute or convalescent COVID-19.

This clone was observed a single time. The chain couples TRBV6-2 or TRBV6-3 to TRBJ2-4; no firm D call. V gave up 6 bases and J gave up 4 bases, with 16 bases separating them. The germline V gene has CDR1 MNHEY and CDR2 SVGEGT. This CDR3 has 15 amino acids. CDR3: CASSPDLTSKNIQYF. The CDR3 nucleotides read TGTGCCAGCAGCCCCGACTTAACCTCTAAAAACATTCAGTACTTC.

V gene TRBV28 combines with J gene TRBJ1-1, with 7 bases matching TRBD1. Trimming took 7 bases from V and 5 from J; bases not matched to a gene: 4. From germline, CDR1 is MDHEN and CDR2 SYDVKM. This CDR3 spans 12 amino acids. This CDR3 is CASTAGGTEAFF. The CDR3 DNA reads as TGTGCCAGCACAGCAGGGGGAACTGAAGCTTTCTTT.

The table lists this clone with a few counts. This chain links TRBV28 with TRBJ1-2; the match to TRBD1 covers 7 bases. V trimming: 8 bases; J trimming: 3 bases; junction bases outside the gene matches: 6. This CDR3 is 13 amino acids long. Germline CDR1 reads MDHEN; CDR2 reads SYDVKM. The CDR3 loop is CASWTGFYYGYTF. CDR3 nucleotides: TGTGCCAGCTGGACAGGCTTCTACTATGGCTACACCTTC.

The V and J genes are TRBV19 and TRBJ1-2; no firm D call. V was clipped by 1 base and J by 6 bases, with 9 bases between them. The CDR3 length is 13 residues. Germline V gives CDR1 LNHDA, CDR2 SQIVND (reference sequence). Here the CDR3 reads CASSIAQNDGYTF. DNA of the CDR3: TGTGCCAGTAGTATAGCACAGAATGATGGCTACACCTTC.

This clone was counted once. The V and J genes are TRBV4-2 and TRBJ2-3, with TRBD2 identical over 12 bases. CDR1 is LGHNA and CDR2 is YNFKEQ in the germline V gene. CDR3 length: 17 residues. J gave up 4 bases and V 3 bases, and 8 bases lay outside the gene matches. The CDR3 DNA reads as TGTGCCAGCAGCCATACTAGCGGGGGGCCTGGGGCAGATACGCAGTATTTT. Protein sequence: CASSHTSGGPGADTQYF.

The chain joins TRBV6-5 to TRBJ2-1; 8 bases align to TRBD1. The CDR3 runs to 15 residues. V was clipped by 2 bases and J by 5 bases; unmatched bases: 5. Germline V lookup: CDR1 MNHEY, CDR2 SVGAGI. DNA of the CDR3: TGTGCCAGCAGTTACGACAGGGGTACCCACAATGAGCAGTTCTTC. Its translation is CASSYDRGTHNEQFF.

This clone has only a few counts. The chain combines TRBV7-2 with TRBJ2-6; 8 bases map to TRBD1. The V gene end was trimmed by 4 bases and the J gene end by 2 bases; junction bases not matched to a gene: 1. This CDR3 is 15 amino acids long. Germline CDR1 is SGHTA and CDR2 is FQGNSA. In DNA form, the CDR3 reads TGTGCCAGCAGCTGGACAGGGACTGGGGCCAACGTCCTGACTTTC. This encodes CASSWTGTGANVLTF.

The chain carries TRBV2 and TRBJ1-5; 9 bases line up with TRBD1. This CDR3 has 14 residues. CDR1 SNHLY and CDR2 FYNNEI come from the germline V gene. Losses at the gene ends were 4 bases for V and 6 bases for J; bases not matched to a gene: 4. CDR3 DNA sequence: TGTGCCAGCAGTGTAGACAGGGGGGGTCAGCCCCAGCATTTT. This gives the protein CASSVDRGGQPQHF.

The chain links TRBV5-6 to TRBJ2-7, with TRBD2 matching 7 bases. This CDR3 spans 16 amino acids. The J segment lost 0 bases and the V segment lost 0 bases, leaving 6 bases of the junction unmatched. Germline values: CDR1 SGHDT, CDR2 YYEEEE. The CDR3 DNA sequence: TGTGCCAGCAGCTTGGAGCGGGGCGTATTCTCCTACGAGCAGTACTTC. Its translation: CASSLERGVFSYEQYF.

In DNA, the CDR3 is TGCAGCGTTGAAGGATCGACAGGTCGGGCCTACGAGCAGTACTTC. It encodes CSVEGSTGRAYEQYF. J is TRBJ2-7 and V is TRBV29-1, with D possibly TRBD1 on 6 matching bases. This CDR3 has 15 residues. Between the trimmed V and J ends, which lost 1 base and 2 bases, there was a span of 15 bases. Germline V gene lookup returns CDR1 SQVTM and CDR2 ANQGSEA.

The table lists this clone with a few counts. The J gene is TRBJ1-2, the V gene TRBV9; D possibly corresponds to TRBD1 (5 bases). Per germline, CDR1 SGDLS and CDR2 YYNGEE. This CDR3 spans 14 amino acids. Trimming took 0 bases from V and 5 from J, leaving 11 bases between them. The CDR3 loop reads CASSVEWSGYGYTF. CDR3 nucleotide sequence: TGTGCCAGCAGCGTAGAGTGGTCAGGGTATGGCTACACCTTC.

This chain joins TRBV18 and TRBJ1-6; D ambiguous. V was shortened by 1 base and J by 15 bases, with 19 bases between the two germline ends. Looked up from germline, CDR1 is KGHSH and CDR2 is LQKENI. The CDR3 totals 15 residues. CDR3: CASSPRTGDQSILHF. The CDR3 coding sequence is TGTGCCAGCTCACCACGCACTGGAGATCAATCAATCCTCCACTTT.

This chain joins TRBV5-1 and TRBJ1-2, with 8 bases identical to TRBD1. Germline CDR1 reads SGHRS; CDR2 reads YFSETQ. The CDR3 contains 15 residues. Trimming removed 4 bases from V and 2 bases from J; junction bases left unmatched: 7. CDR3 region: CASSPGQDLNYGYTF. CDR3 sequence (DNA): TGCGCCAGCAGCCCGGGACAGGACCTAAACTATGGCTACACCTTC.

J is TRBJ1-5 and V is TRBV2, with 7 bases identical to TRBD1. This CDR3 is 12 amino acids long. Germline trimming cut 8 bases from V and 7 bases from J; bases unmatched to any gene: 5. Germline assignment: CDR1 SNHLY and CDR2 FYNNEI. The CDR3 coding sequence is TGTGCCAGCGGAGACAGGGTCCAGCCCCAGCATTTT. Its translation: CASGDRVQPQHF.

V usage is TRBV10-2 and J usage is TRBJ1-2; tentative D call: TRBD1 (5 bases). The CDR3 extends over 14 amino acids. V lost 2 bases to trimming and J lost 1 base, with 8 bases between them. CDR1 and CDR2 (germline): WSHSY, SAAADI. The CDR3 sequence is CASSEQGLNYGYTF. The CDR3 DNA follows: TGCGCCAGCAGTGAGCAGGGACTTAACTATGGCTACACCTTC.

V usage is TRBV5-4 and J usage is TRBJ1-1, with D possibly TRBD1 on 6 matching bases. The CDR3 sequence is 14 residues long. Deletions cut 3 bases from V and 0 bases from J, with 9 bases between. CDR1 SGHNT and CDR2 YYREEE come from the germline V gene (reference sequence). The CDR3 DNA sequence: TGTGCCAGCAGCTCGGGACAAGTGAACACTGAAGCTTTCTTT. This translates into CASSSGQVNTEAFF. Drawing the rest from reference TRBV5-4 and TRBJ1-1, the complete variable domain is ETGVTQSPTHLIKTRGQQVTLRCSSQSGHNTVSWYQQALGQGPQFIFQYYREEENGRGNFPPRFSGLQFPNYSSELNVNALELDDSALYLCASSSGQVNTEAFFGQGTRLTVV.

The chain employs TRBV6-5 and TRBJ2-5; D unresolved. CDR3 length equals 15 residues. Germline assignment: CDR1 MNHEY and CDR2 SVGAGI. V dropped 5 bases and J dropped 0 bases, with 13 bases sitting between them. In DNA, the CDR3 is TGTGCCAGCAGTCAGAATTTAGAGGACCAAGAGACCCAGTACTTC. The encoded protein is CASSQNLEDQETQYF.

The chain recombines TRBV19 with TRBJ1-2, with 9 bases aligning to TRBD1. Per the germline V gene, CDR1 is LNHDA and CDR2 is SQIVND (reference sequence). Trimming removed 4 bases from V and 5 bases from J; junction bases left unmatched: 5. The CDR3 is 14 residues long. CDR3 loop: CASSRTGEPYGYTF. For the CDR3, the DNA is TGTGCCAGTAGTAGGACAGGGGAACCGTATGGCTACACCTTC.

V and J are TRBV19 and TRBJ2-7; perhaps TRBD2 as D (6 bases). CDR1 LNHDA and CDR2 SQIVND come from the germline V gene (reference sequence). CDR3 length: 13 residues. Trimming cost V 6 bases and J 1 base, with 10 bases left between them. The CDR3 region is CASREGISYEQYF. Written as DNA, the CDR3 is TGTGCCAGTAGGGAGGGTATATCCTACGAGCAGTACTTC.

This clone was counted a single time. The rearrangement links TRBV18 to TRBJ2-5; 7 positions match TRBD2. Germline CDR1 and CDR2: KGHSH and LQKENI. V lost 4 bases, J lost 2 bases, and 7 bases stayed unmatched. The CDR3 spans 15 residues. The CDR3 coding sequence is TGTGCCAGCTCACTCGGGCGGGGGTTTCAAGAGACCCAGTACTTC. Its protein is CASSLGRGFQETQYF. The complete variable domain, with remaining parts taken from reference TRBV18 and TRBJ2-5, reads NAGVMQNPRHLVRRRGQEARLRCSPMKGHSHVYWYRQLPEEGLKFMVYLQKENIIDESGMPKERFSAEFPKEGPSILRIQQVVRGDSAAYFCASSLGRGFQETQYFGPGTRLLVL.

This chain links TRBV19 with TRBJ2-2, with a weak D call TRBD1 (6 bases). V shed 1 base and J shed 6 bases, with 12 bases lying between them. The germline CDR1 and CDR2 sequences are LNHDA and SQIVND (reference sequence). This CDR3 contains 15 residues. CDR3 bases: TGTGCCAGTAGTATAGGCCTGGACAGACCCGGGGAGCTGTTTTTT. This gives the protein CASSIGLDRPGELFF.

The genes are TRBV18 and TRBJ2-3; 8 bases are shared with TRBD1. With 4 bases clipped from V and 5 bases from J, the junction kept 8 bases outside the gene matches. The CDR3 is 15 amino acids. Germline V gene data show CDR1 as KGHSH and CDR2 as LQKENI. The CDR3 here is CASSLGQGQRDTQYF. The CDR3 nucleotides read TGTGCCAGCTCACTAGGACAGGGTCAGAGAGATACGCAGTATTTT.

This CDR3 is CASSPGTGGNGNTIYF. CDR3 coding DNA: TGTGCCAGCTCACCCGGGACAGGGGGCAATGGAAACACCATATATTTT. The chain links TRBV18 to TRBJ1-3; 12 bases are a match to TRBD1. The germline V gene encodes CDR1 KGHSH and CDR2 LQKENI. The V and J ends lost 3 bases and 3 bases, in that order; junction bases with no gene match: 3. The CDR3 has 16 residues. The whole variable domain, remainder taken from reference TRBV18 and TRBJ1-3, is NAGVMQNPRHLVRRRGQEARLRCSPMKGHSHVYWYRQLPEEGLKFMVYLQKENIIDESGMPKERFSAEFPKEGPSILRIQQVVRGDSAAYFCASSPGTGGNGNTIYFGEGSWLTVV.

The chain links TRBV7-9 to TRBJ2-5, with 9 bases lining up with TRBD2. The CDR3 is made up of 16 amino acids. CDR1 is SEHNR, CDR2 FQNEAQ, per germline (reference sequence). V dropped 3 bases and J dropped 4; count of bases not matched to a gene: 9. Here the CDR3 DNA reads TGTGCCAGCAGCTTGGTTAGCGGGGGCAGGCGAGAGACCCAGTACTTC. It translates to CASSLVSGGRRETQYF.

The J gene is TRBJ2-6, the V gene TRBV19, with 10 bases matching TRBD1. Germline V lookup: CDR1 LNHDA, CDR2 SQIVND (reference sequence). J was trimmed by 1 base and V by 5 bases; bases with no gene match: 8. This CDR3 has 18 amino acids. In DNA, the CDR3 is TGTGCCAGTAGTTTCCCGGGACAGGGGCTTTCTGGGGCCAACGTCCTGACTTTC. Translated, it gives CASSFPGQGLSGANVLTF.

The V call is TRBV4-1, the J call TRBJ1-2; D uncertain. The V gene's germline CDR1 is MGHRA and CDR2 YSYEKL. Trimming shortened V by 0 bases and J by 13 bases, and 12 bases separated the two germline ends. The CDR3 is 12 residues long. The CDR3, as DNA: TGCGCCAGCAGCCAAGATCTCCGGGTAGGCACCTTC. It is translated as CASSQDLRVGTF.